Below, 20 T cell receptor beta chains from the same sample are listed, as sequenced in a study of cytomegalovirus exposure and HLA in healthy donors. Researchers ran the PCR with 60 Vbeta and 13 Jbeta primers. Only in-frame clones appear in the TCRdb table, and some are missing; sequencing was by immunoSEQ multiplex PCR. Its table lists 130,000 or so clones. The sample comprised PBMCs. These TCRs come from a woman aged 40 to 50 in good health and CMV-seronegative.

The chain employs TRBV7-6 and TRBJ1-4, with 10 bases that match TRBD1. There are 14 residues in the CDR3. Germline V lookup: CDR1 SGHVS, CDR2 FNYEAQ. Trimming cost V 5 bases and J 8 bases; bases outside gene matches: 5. The CDR3 sequence is CASSPDRGHEKLFF. CDR3 sequence (DNA): TGTGCCAGCAGCCCCGACAGGGGGCACGAAAAACTGTTTTTT.

V gene TRBV7-2 combines with J gene TRBJ2-7, with D possibly matching TRBD1 (5 bases). Germline CDR1 is SGHTA and CDR2 is FQGNSA. This CDR3 has 13 residues. Trimming took off 5 bases at V and 3 bases at J, with 11 bases between the two ends. The CDR3 sequence is CASSLLRGYEQYV. The CDR3 DNA follows: TGTGCCAGCAGCCTCTTAAGGGGCTACGAGCAGTACGTC.

This sequence joins TRBV4-2 and TRBJ1-1; weak D call: TRBD1 (5 bases). This CDR3 region has 15 residues. Trimming cost V 0 bases and J 4 bases, with 12 bases left between them. CDR1 and CDR2 from the germline V gene are LGHNA and YNFKEQ. CDR3 sequence reads: CASSQDWGGSTEAFF. The CDR3 nucleotides are TGTGCCAGCAGCCAAGATTGGGGGGGGAGCACTGAAGCTTTCTTT.

The chain couples TRBV19 to TRBJ2-7; possibly TRBD1 for D (6 bases). V was shortened by 5 bases and J by 2 bases, with 13 bases between the two germline ends. This CDR3 is built from 14 residues. From germline, CDR1 is LNHDA and CDR2 SQIVND (reference sequence). The CDR3 DNA reads as TGTGCCAGTAGTTCCGGGACATATACCTACGAGCAGTACTTC. Translation gives CASSSGTYTYEQYF.

This chain connects TRBV7-2 to TRBJ2-5; no firm D call. The germline V gene encodes CDR1 SGHTA and CDR2 FQGNSA. The V and J ends lost 2 bases and 7 bases respectively, with 11 bases between them. CDR3 length: 13 residues. CDR3 amino acids: CASSLYSRGTQYF. The CDR3 DNA follows: TGTGCCAGCAGCTTATACTCCCGCGGGACCCAGTACTTC.

The chain couples TRBV6-5 to TRBJ2-3, with TRBD2 matching 8 bases. CDR3 length: 14 residues. V shed 5 bases, J shed 2 bases, and the junction held 3 bases outside the gene matches. The V gene's germline CDR1 is MNHEY and CDR2 SVGAGI. CDR3 loop: CASSRAGVTDTQYF. The CDR3 coding sequence is TGTGCCAGCAGTAGAGCGGGGGTCACAGATACGCAGTATTTT.

This chain joins TRBV5-4 and TRBJ2-5; D is perhaps TRBD1 (6 bases). Germline V gene lookup returns CDR1 SGHNT and CDR2 YYREEE (reference sequence). The V end lost 3 bases, the J end lost 2 bases, and 17 bases lay between the germline ends. The CDR3 totals 16 residues. The CDR3 DNA follows: TGTGCCAGCAGCTCGGACAGTTGGGGCCTGCAAGAGACCCAGTACTTC. Its translation is CASSSDSWGLQETQYF.

The chain employs TRBV7-3 and TRBJ1-4; D remains ambiguous. Germline assignment: CDR1 SGHTA and CDR2 FQGTGA. V gave up 5 bases and J gave up 1 base, with 8 bases separating them. The CDR3 runs 14 residues. DNA of the CDR3: TGTGCCAGCAGCACCGGTCTAACTAATGAAAAACTGTTTTTT. This gives the protein CASSTGLTNEKLFF.

This chain joins TRBV4-2 and TRBJ1-2; possibly TRBD1 for D (6 bases). Germline lookup yields CDR1 LGHNA and CDR2 YNFKEQ. Trimming cost V 4 bases and J 6 bases, with 18 bases left between them. The length of the CDR3 is 15 residues. CDR3 sequence reads: CASSLRAQGSDGYTF. The CDR3 DNA is TGTGCCAGCAGCCTCCGGGCACAGGGATCAGATGGCTACACCTTC.

Comments on this clone: Additional DNA sequences in this sample encode the identical CDR3. The J gene is TRBJ1-3, the V gene TRBV4-2, with D unresolved. This CDR3 has 14 residues. Trimming cost V 0 bases and J 2 bases, with 5 bases left between them. Germline assignment: CDR1 LGHNA and CDR2 YNFKEQ. CDR3: CASSQDRAGNTIYF. CDR3 DNA: TGTGCCAGCAGCCAAGATAGAGCTGGAAACACCATATATTTT.

The chain employs TRBV4-1 and TRBJ2-5; D possibly corresponds to TRBD1 (6 bases). This CDR3 contains 14 residues. V was trimmed by 4 bases and J by 4 bases, leaving 13 bases between them. The germline CDR1 and CDR2 sequences are MGHRA and YSYEKL. The DNA of the CDR3 is TGCGCCAGCAGCCCGCGGCAGGGGCCAGAGACCCAGTACTTC. Translation gives CASSPRQGPETQYF.

V gene TRBV20-1 combines with J gene TRBJ2-5, with a tentative D call TRBD1 (6 bases). This CDR3 has 11 residues. Germline V lookup: CDR1 DFQATT, CDR2 SNEGSKA (reference sequence). Here the CDR3 reads CSGQHQETQYF. The CDR3 nucleotides are TGCAGCGGACAGCACCAAGAGACCCAGTACTTC.

The rearrangement uses TRBV7-8 and TRBJ1-6, with 8 bases fitting TRBD1. V shed 6 bases, J shed 5 bases, and the junction held 6 bases outside the gene matches. The germline V gene encodes CDR1 SGHVS and CDR2 FQNEAQ. The CDR3 totals 15 residues. The CDR3 loop reads CASSSGQGNNSPLHF. The CDR3, as DNA: TGTGCCAGCAGTTCTGGACAGGGAAATAATTCACCCCTCCACTTT.

The chain carries TRBV7-2 and TRBJ1-1; 7 nucleotides align to TRBD1. The ends lost 1 base at V and 2 bases at J; junction bases unmatched: 4. This CDR3 comprises 15 residues. CDR1 and CDR2 (germline): SGHTA, FQGNSA. As DNA, the CDR3 is TGTGCCAGCAGCTTAGGGACAGGAAGAAACACTGAAGCTTTCTTT. Amino acid sequence: CASSLGTGRNTEAFF.

This chain connects TRBV5-1 to TRBJ2-7, with D possibly TRBD1 on 6 matching bases. The germline V and J ends were trimmed by 4 bases and 6 bases, with 17 bases remaining between them. This CDR3 comprises 14 residues. Germline values: CDR1 SGHRS, CDR2 YFSETQ. The DNA for the CDR3 is TGCGCCAGCAGCACCCAGGACAGATTAGGCGAGCAGTACTTC. Translation: CASSTQDRLGEQYF.

The V call is TRBV28, the J call TRBJ1-2; tentative D call: TRBD1 (6 bases). CDR1 is MDHEN, CDR2 SYDVKM, per germline. Trimming removed 3 bases at V and 1 base at J, with 15 bases between. The CDR3 has 16 amino acids. CDR3 sequence reads: CASSFWGGAINYGYTF. Written as DNA, the CDR3 is TGTGCCAGCAGTTTCTGGGGGGGGGCGATTAACTATGGCTACACCTTC.

This rearrangement joins TRBV10-3 to TRBJ2-7, with D possibly matching TRBD2 (7 bases). Trimming removed 6 bases from V and 0 bases from J, with 12 bases in between. Germline CDR1 ENHRY, CDR2 SYGVKD. This CDR3 is 14 amino acids long. The CDR3 DNA is TGTGCCATCAGGGCGGGGGCATCCTCCTACGAGCAGTACGTC. This sequence encodes CAIRAGASSYEQYV.

The V and J genes are TRBV10-3 and TRBJ1-5, with D unresolved. The V end was cut by 0 bases, the J end by 3 bases, with 9 bases between. The CDR3 sequence is 15 residues long. The germline V gene has CDR1 ENHRY and CDR2 SYGVKD. The CDR3 sequence: CAISESGRDNQPQHF. In DNA form, the CDR3 reads TGTGCCATCAGTGAGTCAGGGAGAGACAATCAGCCCCAGCATTTT.

The chain recombines TRBV20-1 with TRBJ2-7; D is undetermined. Trimming left V 3 bases short and J 4 bases short, with 7 bases between. The CDR3 runs 11 residues. The germline V gene encodes CDR1 DFQATT and CDR2 SNEGSKA (reference sequence). This CDR3 reads CSASQNYEQYF. The CDR3 coding sequence is TGCAGTGCTAGCCAGAATTACGAGCAGTACTTC.

The genes are TRBV28 and TRBJ1-2; D is unresolved. CDR1 is MDHEN, CDR2 SYDVKM, per germline. The CDR3 loop spans 13 amino acids. V was trimmed by 6 bases and J by 5 bases, leaving 13 bases between them. The chain's CDR3 is CASSPEVGYGYTF. CDR3 sequence (DNA): TGTGCCAGCAGCCCGGAGGTGGGGTATGGCTACACCTTC.